Reported below is one T cell receptor beta chain. The entry originates in a study of graft-versus-host responses after intestinal transplantation. Study at large: Isolated intestinal, liver-intestinal, or multivisceral transplants had been given to the recipients. After anti-thymocyte globulin induction, recipients took tacrolimus and steroids for around 3 years.

This table comes from immunoSEQ multiplex PCR, and its TCRdb copy is limited to in-frame clones, with some not included. Found here are approximately 77,000 clones, 92% of them singletons; the top ten hold approximately 0.73%. The germline V and J ends were trimmed by 6 bases and 0 bases, with 12 bases remaining between them. CDR1 LNHDA and CDR2 SQIVND come from the germline V gene (reference sequence). The CDR3 has 16 amino acids. The clonotype originates from a human patient who received an intestinal transplant, so some T cells may come from the graft donor. The chain employs TRBV19 and TRBJ1-6; a possible D gene is TRBD1 (5 bases). This specimen consisted of PBMCs, obtained 98 days after intestinal transplantation. CDR3 sequence: CASRLGGSSYNSPLHF. As DNA, the CDR3 is TGTGCCAGTAGGCTCGGGGGGAGCTCCTATAATTCACCCCTCCACTTT.